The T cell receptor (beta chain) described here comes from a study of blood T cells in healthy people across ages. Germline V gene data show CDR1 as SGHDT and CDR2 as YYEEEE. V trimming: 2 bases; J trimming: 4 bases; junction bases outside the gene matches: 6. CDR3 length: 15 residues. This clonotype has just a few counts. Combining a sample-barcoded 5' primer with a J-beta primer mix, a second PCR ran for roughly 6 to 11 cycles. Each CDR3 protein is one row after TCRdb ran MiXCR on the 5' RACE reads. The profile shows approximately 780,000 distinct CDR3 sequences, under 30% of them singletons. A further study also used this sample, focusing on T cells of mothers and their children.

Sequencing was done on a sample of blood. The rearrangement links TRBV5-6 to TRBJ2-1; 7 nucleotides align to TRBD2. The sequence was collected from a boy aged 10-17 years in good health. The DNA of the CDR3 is TGTGCCAGCAGCTTCCAAGCGGGGCCGTACAATGAGCAGTTCTTC. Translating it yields CASSFQAGPYNEQFF.